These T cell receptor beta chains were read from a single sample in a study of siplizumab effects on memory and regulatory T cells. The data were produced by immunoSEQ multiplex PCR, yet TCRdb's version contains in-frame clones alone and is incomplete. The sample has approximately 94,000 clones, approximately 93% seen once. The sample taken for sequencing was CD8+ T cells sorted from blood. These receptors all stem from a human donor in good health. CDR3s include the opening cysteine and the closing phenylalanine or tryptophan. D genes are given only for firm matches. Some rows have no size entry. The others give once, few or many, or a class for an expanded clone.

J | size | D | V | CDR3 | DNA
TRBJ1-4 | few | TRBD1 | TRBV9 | CASSVARGTASNEKLFF | TGTGCCAGCAGCGTAGCACGAGGGACAGCAAGTAATGAAAAACTGTTTTTT
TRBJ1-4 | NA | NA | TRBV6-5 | CASSHDTGSQLFF | TGTGCCAGCAGCCACGACACTGGGTCGCAACTGTTTTTT
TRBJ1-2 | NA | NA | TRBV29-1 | CSVAGNYGYTF | TGCAGCGTTGCAGGGAACTATGGCTACACCTTC
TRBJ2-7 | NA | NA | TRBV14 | CASSTPGQIYEQYF | TGTGCCAGCAGCACCCCGGGACAAATCTACGAGCAGTACTTC
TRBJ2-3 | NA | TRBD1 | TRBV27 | CASRSRGPTDTQYF | TGTGCCAGCAGATCTAGGGGGCCGACAGATACGCAGTATTTT
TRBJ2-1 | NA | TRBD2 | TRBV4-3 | CASSHSARDYSYNEQFF | TGCGCCAGCAGCCATAGCGCAAGGGACTACTCCTACAATGAGCAGTTCTTC
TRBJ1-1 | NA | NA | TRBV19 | CASSVGGVTEAFF | TGTGCCAGTAGTGTGGGGGGTGTGACTGAAGCTTTCTTT
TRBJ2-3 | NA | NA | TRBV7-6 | CASSLASGGDTQYF | TGTGCCAGCAGCTTAGCTAGCGGTGGGGATACGCAGTATTTT
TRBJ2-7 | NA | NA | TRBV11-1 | CASSLDHREAYEQYF | TGCGCCAGCAGCTTAGATCACAGGGAGGCCTACGAGCAGTACTTC
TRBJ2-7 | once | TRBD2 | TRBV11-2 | CASSPAEWTSGYSSYEQYF | TGTGCCAGCAGCCCCGCGGAGTGGACTAGCGGCTATTCCTCCTACGAGCAGTACTTC
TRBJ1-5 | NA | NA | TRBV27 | CASSLRGSNQPQHF | TGTGCCAGCAGTTTACGGGGTAGCAATCAGCCCCAGCATTTT
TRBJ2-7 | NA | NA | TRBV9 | CASSVDSTETYEQYF | TGTGCCAGCAGCGTAGACTCTACAGAAACCTACGAGCAGTACTTC
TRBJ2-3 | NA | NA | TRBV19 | CASSTLSADTQYF | TGTGCCAGTAGTACCCTTTCGGCAGATACGCAGTATTTT
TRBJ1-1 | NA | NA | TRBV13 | CASSFIGQNTEAFF | TGTGCCAGCAGCTTTATAGGACAGAACACTGAAGCTTTCTTT
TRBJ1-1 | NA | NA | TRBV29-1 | CSVQGENTEAFF | TGCAGCGTTCAAGGGGAGAACACTGAAGCTTTCTTT
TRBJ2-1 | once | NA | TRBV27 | CASSLLGLTEQFF | TGTGCCAGCAGTTTATTAGGACTGACTGAGCAGTTCTTC